This T cell receptor (beta chain) is drawn from a study of T-cell memory formation after mild COVID-19 (TCRdb year 2021). Study-wide context: Most TCR sequence clusters were specific to one of the two donors. T-cell clones expanding and contracting after mild COVID-19 in a couple of donors were tracked by longitudinal TCRalpha and TCRbeta repertoire sequencing. The cohort comprised two young, previously healthy adult volunteers, one female and one male.

TCRdb names Illumina NovaSeq 6000 as the instrument used. cDNA libraries for TCRalpha and TCRbeta were prepared by 5'RACE using constant-segment primers, with sample barcodes and unique molecular identifiers added. Trizol reagent was used to extract RNA from every sample. The libraries were amplified in two PCR steps, and the second step added a second sample barcode and Illumina TruSeq adapters. The libraries were sequenced on an Illumina NovaSeq using 2 x 150 bp paired-end reads. Per the original workflow: Demultiplexing of reads and collapsing into UMI-guided consensus sequences were performed with migec v1.2.7. Using mixcr v2.1.11, the UMI consensuses were aligned to TRA and TRB V and J templates and assembled into clonotypes. A clonotype was counted as expanded or contracted only if both edgeR and NoisET called the change significant, with noise models trained on biological replicates. For edgeR calls, the cutoffs were a false discovery rate-adjusted p below 0.01 and a log2 fold-change threshold of 1. As an exploratory analysis of dynamics, max-normalized trajectories of the 1000 most abundant clonotypes were examined by PCA with hierarchical clustering. Separately sequenced CD4+ and CD8+ repertoires were used to assign the CD4 or CD8 phenotype of responding clones. Using fastp at Q25 and MiXCR, TCRdb reprocessed the public reads and kept productive beta chains. Each record represents a unique CDR3 protein, reported with the most common genes and DNA among its rows. Clone size and V and J calls follow TCRdb, not the original study. The sample has more than 150,000 distinct CDR3 sequences on record, around 20% of them singletons. Of the sample, 3.5% to 5% is held by the ten largest clones.

The CDR3 measures 13 amino acids from cysteine to phenylalanine. The retained sequence is limited to the CDR3, 39 bases, with the frame set at the first base. The CDR1 and CDR2 encoded by the germline V gene are SGHVS and FQNEAQ. V sheds 0 bases and J sheds 8 bases, leaving 8 bases between their ends. Results and caveats for the whole study, not just this receptor: Clones contracting from day 15 to 85 had balanced CD4/CD8 phenotypes, while a second wave expanding from day 15 to 37 was biased towards CD4+. The second-wave clones that peaked on day 37 were not confirmed to be SARS-CoV-2 specific. Some responding clones were detected in pre-infection memory, which suggested that pre-existing cross-reactive memory T cells had joined the SARS-CoV-2 response. Contracting CD4+ clones were located mainly in the CM and EM memory subsets, whereas CD8+ clones were found to be enriched in EMRA. Only a couple of mild cases were covered by the study, and larger cohorts that include severe cases with pre-infection samples were considered necessary.

Concerning this clonotype itself: Its target antigen remains unknown. The record has no base qualities; no much larger clone is one base away.

Ficoll-Paque density gradient centrifugation was used to isolate PBMCs. The specimen was PBMCs or a T cell subset sorted from them (not recorded which). The sequence is built from TRBV7-8 and TRBJ1-5; there is no confident call for the D gene. The origin of this receptor is a man in his late teens or twenties who had mild COVID-19 (a few samples of this study predate the infection). The sample titles of this study are shuffled in the database, so cell type and time point are left out; the donor was told from shared clones. The CDR3 protein is CASSLARKEPQHF. Here is the DNA: TGTGCCAGCAGCTTAGCCCGAAAGGAGCCCCAGCATTTT.